Below, one T cell receptor beta chain is given with its context. The sample belongs to a study of blood T cell repertoires in COVID-19. Overall study: Specimens from acute and convalescent COVID-19 originated in the United States, Italy and Spain. PBMCs, B-cell-depleted T cells, or T cells provided the cDNA or gDNA that made up the material.

Germline values: CDR1 SGDLS, CDR2 YYNGEE. J gave up 2 bases and V 4 bases, and 6 bases lay outside the gene matches. This CDR3 region has 15 residues. How the authors handled the data: By means of reference gene primer amplification, nucleated cell counts were estimated. Profiling relied on immunoSEQ multiplex PCR, and the TCRdb table lists in-frame clones only, not all of them. That table supplies the V and J calls and clone size; D and trimming were determined from the DNA. The table includes 25,000 to 30,000 clones, roughly 84% detected once. The genes are TRBV9 and TRBJ2-3; 8 bases agree with TRBD2. Input material: peripheral blood. The sequence was obtained from a human donor in a cohort sampled during active COVID-19. The donor label of this sample is uncertain. CDR3 amino acids: CASSRGLDNTDTQYF. The CDR3 DNA reads TGTGCCAGCAGCCGGGGACTAGACAACACAGATACGCAGTATTTT.